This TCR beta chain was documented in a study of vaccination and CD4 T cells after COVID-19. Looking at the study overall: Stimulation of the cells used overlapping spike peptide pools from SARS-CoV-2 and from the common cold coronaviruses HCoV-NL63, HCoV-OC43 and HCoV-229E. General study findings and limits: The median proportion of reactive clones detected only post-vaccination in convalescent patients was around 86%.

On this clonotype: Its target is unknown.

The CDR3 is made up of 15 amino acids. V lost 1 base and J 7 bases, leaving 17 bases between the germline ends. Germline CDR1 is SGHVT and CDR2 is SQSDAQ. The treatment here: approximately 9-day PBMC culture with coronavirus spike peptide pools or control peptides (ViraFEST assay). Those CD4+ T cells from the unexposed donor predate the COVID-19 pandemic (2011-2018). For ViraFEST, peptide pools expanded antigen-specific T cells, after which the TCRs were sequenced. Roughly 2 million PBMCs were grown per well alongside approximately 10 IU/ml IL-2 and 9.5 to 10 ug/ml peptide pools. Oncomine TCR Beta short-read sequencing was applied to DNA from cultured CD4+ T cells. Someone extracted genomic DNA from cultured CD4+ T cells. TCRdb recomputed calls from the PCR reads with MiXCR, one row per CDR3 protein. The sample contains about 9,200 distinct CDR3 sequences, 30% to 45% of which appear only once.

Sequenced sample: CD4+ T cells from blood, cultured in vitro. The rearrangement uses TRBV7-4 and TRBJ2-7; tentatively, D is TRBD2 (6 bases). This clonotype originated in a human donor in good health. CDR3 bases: TGTGCCAGCAGCTTAGATGTGGCCCGGCGGGGAGAGCAGTACTTC. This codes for CASSLDVARRGEQYF. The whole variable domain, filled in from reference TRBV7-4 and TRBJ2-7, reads GAGVSQSPRYKVAKRGRDVALRCDSISGHVTLYWYRQTLGQGSEVLTYSQSDAQRDKSGRPSGRFSAERPERSVSTLKIQRTEQGDSAVYLCASSLDVARRGEQYFGPGTRLTVT.